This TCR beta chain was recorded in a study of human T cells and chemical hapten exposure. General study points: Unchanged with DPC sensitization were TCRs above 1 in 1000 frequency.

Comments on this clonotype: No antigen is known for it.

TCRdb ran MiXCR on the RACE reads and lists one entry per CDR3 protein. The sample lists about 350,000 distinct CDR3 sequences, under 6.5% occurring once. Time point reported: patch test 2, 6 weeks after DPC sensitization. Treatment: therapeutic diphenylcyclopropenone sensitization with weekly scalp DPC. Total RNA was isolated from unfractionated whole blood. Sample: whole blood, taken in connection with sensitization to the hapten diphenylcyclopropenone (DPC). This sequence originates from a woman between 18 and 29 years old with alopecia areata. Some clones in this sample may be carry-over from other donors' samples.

The CDR3 DNA reads as TGTGCCAGCAGCTTAGGGGAGGGGACTAGCACAGATACGCAGTATTTT. It encodes CASSLGEGTSTDTQYF. The chain combines TRBV7-6 with TRBJ2-3; 7 bases match TRBD2. The CDR3 length is 16 residues. Germline assignment: CDR1 SGHVS and CDR2 FNYEAQ. Germline trimming cut 1 base from V and 0 bases from J; bases unmatched to any gene: 4.